Each of the 3 T cell receptor beta chains below was sequenced from the same sample in a study of T cell changes during pregnancy in multiple sclerosis. Clones were read by immunoSEQ multiplex PCR, and TCRdb kept only the in-frame ones, dropping some. The sample has around 70,000 clones; roughly 92% are singletons. Sequencing was performed on peripheral blood, taken after pregnancy. Receptor source: a female donor in good health, enrolled as a control in a pregnancy study.

This sequence joins TRBV29-1 and TRBJ1-4, with D possibly TRBD1 on 5 matching bases. CDR3 length: 15 amino acids. The V gene's germline CDR1 is SQVTM and CDR2 ANQGSEA. The germline V and J ends were trimmed by 4 bases and 8 bases, with 20 bases remaining between them. The CDR3 loop reads CSVGGGTGGEEKLFF. The CDR3 DNA follows: TGCAGCGTTGGTGGGGGGACGGGGGGGGAAGAAAAACTGTTTTTT.

This clone was picked up one time. V usage is TRBV29-1 and J usage is TRBJ1-4, with 10 bases matching TRBD1. Germline V gene sequence: CDR1 SQVTM, CDR2 ANQGSEA. V lost 5 bases, J lost 4 bases, and 4 bases stayed unmatched. The CDR3 has 14 residues. The CDR3 protein is CSVPGQGLNEKLFF. The CDR3 coding sequence is TGCAGCGTTCCGGGACAGGGGCTTAATGAAAAACTGTTTTTT.

The chain has TRBV7-2 and TRBJ1-3; maybe TRBD1 (6 bases). V gave up 5 bases and J gave up 0 bases, with 14 bases separating them. CDR1 is SGHTA, CDR2 FQGNSA, per germline. This CDR3 is built from 16 residues. The CDR3 here is CASSQGQLSSGNTIYF. The CDR3 DNA sequence: TGTGCCAGCAGCCAAGGACAGCTTAGCTCTGGAAACACCATATATTTT.